The next 9 T cell receptor beta chains were all read from a single sample in a study of T cells in Graves' hyperthyroidism and ophthalmopathy. Amplification of TCR beta CDR3 regions was performed using RNA transcripts as template. The primer set for the first-round RT-PCR of the TCR CDR3 was HTBI. TCRdb reanalysed the multiplex PCR reads using MiXCR and keeps one entry per CDR3 protein. The repertoire consists of 600,000 or so distinct CDR3 sequences, with 14% occurring once and the leading ten covering less than 9%. Sequencing was performed on blood. All receptors come from a woman between 18 and 29 years old with Graves' ophthalmopathy.

At least ten counts were recorded for this clonotype. This CDR3 reads CASGSTEYRQPQHF. The CDR3 DNA reads TGTGCCAGCGGTTCGACTGAGTATAGACAGCCCCAGCATTTT. The chain uses TRBV28 and TRBJ1-5; D ambiguous. With 8 bases removed from V and 7 bases from J, the gap between germline ends came to 18 bases. This CDR3 has 14 residues. Germline CDR1 is MDHEN and CDR2 is SYDVKM.

This clonotype was detected a few times. The chain couples TRBV6-1 to TRBJ2-6; D not resolved. V was shortened by 8 bases and J by 1 base, with 12 bases between the two germline ends. Germline V lookup: CDR1 MNHNS, CDR2 SASEGT. This CDR3 is built from 15 residues. Written as DNA, the CDR3 is TGTGCCAGCGGAGAACGGATATCTGGGGCCAACGTCCTGACTTTC. It yields the protein CASGERISGANVLTF.

The chain is built from TRBV9 and TRBJ1-2, with D unclear. The V end was cut by 7 bases, the J end by 7 bases, with 26 bases between. The CDR3 consists of 16 residues. Germline assignment: CDR1 SGDLS and CDR2 YYNGEE. The CDR3 reads CASSPPFPPGGRGYTF. The DNA of the CDR3 is TGTGCCAGCTCACCCCCCTTTCCACCGGGAGGCCGTGGCTACACCTTC.

V and J are TRBV18 and TRBJ2-5, with 10 bases lining up with TRBD1. CDR1 and CDR2 from the germline V gene are KGHSH and LQKENI. The V segment lost 5 bases and the J segment 0 bases; nucleotides outside the gene matches: 6. This CDR3 has 16 amino acids. The DNA for the CDR3 is TGTGCCAGCTCAGGACCCGGGACAGGGGACCAAGAGACCCAGTACTTC. It specifies CASSGPGTGDQETQYF.

This clonotype was counted at least ten times. The rearrangement links TRBV20-1 to TRBJ2-7, with D maybe TRBD2 (5 bases). The germline V and J ends were trimmed by 4 bases and 2 bases, with 15 bases remaining between them. The CDR3 contains 14 residues. Germline V gene sequence: CDR1 DFQATT, CDR2 SNEGSKA (reference sequence). CDR3 residues: CSATTTPSTYEQYF. Here the CDR3 DNA reads TGCAGTGCTACGACTACACCAAGTACCTACGAGCAGTACTTC.

CDR3 sequence reads: CSGRDRGLWTEAFF. CDR3 coding DNA: TGCAGCGGGCGCGACAGGGGGCTGTGGACTGAAGCTTTCTTT. The chain joins TRBV29-1 to TRBJ1-1; 10 positions match TRBD1. The germline V gene encodes CDR1 SQVTM and CDR2 ANQGSEA. The CDR3 totals 14 residues. V trimming: 7 bases; J trimming: 5 bases; junction bases outside the gene matches: 10.

Many counts were recorded for this clonotype. The rearrangement uses TRBV14 and TRBJ2-1, with a tentative D call TRBD2 (6 bases). Germline CDR1 and CDR2: SGHDN and FVKESK. With 0 bases removed from V and 4 bases from J, the gap between germline ends came to 7 bases. The CDR3 has 14 amino acids. The CDR3 region is CASSQELAYNEQFF. CDR3 coding DNA: TGTGCCAGCAGCCAAGAACTAGCTTACAATGAGCAGTTCTTC.

The V and J genes are TRBV6-2 or TRBV6-3 and TRBJ2-3; 7 bases fit TRBD2. This CDR3 contains 15 residues. Trimming removed 2 bases from V and 4 bases from J; junction bases left unmatched: 6. CDR1 is MNHEY and CDR2 is SVGEGT in the germline V gene. The DNA for the CDR3 is TGTGCCAGCAGTTACGTCGCGGGAGCAGCAGATACGCAGTATTTT. Its translation: CASSYVAGAADTQYF.

This clonotype has at least ten counts. The chain combines TRBV20-1 with TRBJ2-7, with TRBD2 matching over 9 bases. Germline assignment: CDR1 DFQATT and CDR2 SNEGSKA (reference sequence). With 6 bases clipped from V and 2 bases from J, the junction kept 8 bases outside the gene matches. The CDR3 spans 14 residues. The CDR3 spells CSADGTSSTYEQYF. CDR3 sequence (DNA): TGCAGTGCCGATGGGACTAGCAGCACCTACGAGCAGTACTTC.